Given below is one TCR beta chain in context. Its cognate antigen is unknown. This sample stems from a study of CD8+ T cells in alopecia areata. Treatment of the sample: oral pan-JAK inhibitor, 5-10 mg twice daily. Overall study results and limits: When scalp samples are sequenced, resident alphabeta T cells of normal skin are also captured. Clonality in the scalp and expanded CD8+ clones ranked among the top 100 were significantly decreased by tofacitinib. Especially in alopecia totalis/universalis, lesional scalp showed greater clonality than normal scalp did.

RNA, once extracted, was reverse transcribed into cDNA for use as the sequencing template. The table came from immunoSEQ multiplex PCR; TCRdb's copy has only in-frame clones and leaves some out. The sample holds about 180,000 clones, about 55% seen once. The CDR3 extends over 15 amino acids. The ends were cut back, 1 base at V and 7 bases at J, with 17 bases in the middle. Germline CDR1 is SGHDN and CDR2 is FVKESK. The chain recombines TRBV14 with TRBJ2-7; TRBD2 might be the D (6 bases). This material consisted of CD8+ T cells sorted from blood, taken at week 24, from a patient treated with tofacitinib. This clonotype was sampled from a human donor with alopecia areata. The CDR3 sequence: CASSQVGGTTREQYF. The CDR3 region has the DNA TGTGCCAGCAGCCAAGTCGGGGGTACTACGCGAGAGCAGTACTTC.